This is a list of T cell receptor beta chains from one sample in a study of blood T cell dynamics during melanoma immunotherapy. Profiling relied on immunoSEQ multiplex PCR, and the TCRdb table lists in-frame clones only, not all of them. Of 20,000 to 30,000 clones listed, roughly 89% are singletons. The sequences come from blood, collected from a patient treated with checkpoint blockade. Receptors were obtained from a human donor with melanoma. Both conserved end residues are part of each CDR3. The D gene is left open where the match is weak. Size tells how often a clone was seen (once, few, many) or the class of an expanded clone, and some rows leave it out.

CDR3 protein: CASSVLGGYEQYF
CDR3 DNA: TGTGCCAGCAGCGTATTGGGCGGGTACGAGCAGTACTTC
J gene: TRBJ2-7
V gene: TRBV9
D gene: -
clone size: -

CDR3 protein: CASRDRGYGYTF
CDR3 DNA: TGTGCCAGTAGGGATAGGGGTTATGGCTACACCTTC
J gene: TRBJ1-2
V gene: TRBV19
D gene: -
clone size: -

CDR3 protein: CASSTGSGPTDTQYF
CDR3 DNA: TGTGCCAGCTCCACAGGGTCGGGCCCCACAGATACGCAGTATTTT
J gene: TRBJ2-3
V gene: TRBV2
D gene: -
clone size: -

CDR3 protein: CASSPRTAKGYEQYF
CDR3 DNA: TGTGCCAGCAGCCCAAGGACAGCCAAAGGCTACGAGCAGTACTTC
J gene: TRBJ2-7
V gene: TRBV7-9
D gene: -
clone size: -

CDR3 protein: CATSDHPGRAQNTGELFF
CDR3 DNA: TGTGCCACCAGCGATCATCCCGGGAGGGCCCAAAACACCGGGGAGCTGTTTTTT
J gene: TRBJ2-2
V gene: TRBV15
D gene: TRBD2
clone size: -

CDR3 protein: CASSPGLNIQYF
CDR3 DNA: TGTGCCAGCAGCCCGGGCCTTAACATTCAGTACTTC
J gene: TRBJ2-4
V gene: TRBV14
D gene: -
clone size: -

CDR3 protein: CASSVSDHTGELFF
CDR3 DNA: TGTGCCAGCAGCGTTAGCGACCACACCGGGGAGCTGTTTTTT
J gene: TRBJ2-2
V gene: TRBV7-2
D gene: -
clone size: -

CDR3 protein: CASSITVNTEAFF
CDR3 DNA: TGTGCCAGCAGTATAACAGTGAACACTGAAGCTTTCTTT
J gene: TRBJ1-1
V gene: TRBV27
D gene: -
clone size: -

CDR3 protein: CASRPPSGGTTEAFF
CDR3 DNA: TGTGCCAGCAGGCCACCTTCGGGAGGCACCACTGAAGCTTTCTTT
J gene: TRBJ1-1
V gene: TRBV28
D gene: -
clone size: -

CDR3 protein: CASSQGGGRREQFF
CDR3 DNA: TGTGCCAGCAGCCAGGGAGGGGGGCGGCGTGAGCAGTTCTTC
J gene: TRBJ2-1
V gene: TRBV7-9
D gene: -
clone size: -

CDR3 protein: CASSPRQNEQFF
CDR3 DNA: TGTGCCAGCAGCCCGAGACAGAATGAGCAGTTCTTC
J gene: TRBJ2-1
V gene: TRBV7-9
D gene: -
clone size: -

CDR3 protein: CASSLDGGRAGEQFF
CDR3 DNA: TGTGCCAGCAGCTTAGATGGCGGGAGGGCCGGTGAGCAGTTCTTC
J gene: TRBJ2-1
V gene: TRBV11-1
D gene: TRBD2
clone size: -

CDR3 protein: CASSQVYGGTEAFF
CDR3 DNA: TGTGCCAGCAGCCAAGTCTATGGAGGCACTGAAGCTTTCTTT
J gene: TRBJ1-1
V gene: TRBV14
D gene: -
clone size: -

CDR3 protein: CASSSLAGGPYEQYF
CDR3 DNA: TGTGCCAGCAGTTCCTTAGCGGGAGGGCCCTACGAGCAGTACTTC
J gene: TRBJ2-7
V gene: TRBV28
D gene: TRBD2
clone size: -

CDR3 protein: CASSKERDKTWAEATDTQYF
CDR3 DNA: TGTGCCAGCAGCAAAGAAAGGGATAAGACTTGGGCGGAGGCCACAGATACGCAGTATTTT
J gene: TRBJ2-3
V gene: TRBV21-1
D gene: -
clone size: -

CDR3 protein: CASSLVRGGTGANVLTF
CDR3 DNA: TGTGCCAGCAGCTTAGTTAGAGGGGGCACCGGGGCCAACGTCCTGACTTTC
J gene: TRBJ2-6
V gene: TRBV11-2
D gene: TRBD1
clone size: -

CDR3 protein: CASSDSGLRAGSYEQYF
CDR3 DNA: TGTGCCAGCAGTGATTCCGGGCTTCGGGCGGGCTCCTACGAGCAGTACTTC
J gene: TRBJ2-7
V gene: TRBV2
D gene: -
clone size: -

CDR3 protein: CASSFPQSYEQYF
CDR3 DNA: TGTGCCAGCAGCTTTCCGCAGAGTTACGAGCAGTACTTC
J gene: TRBJ2-7
V gene: TRBV5-6
D gene: -
clone size: -

CDR3 protein: CASSPAGLAKNIQYF
CDR3 DNA: TGTGCCAGCAGTCCCGCCGGGTTAGCCAAAAACATTCAGTACTTC
J gene: TRBJ2-4
V gene: TRBV27
D gene: -
clone size: -

CDR3 protein: CASSHPGSGYEQYF
CDR3 DNA: TGCGCCAGCAGCCATCCGGGTAGCGGCTACGAGCAGTACTTC
J gene: TRBJ2-7
V gene: TRBV5-1
D gene: -
clone size: -

CDR3 protein: CASSRGTYEQYF
CDR3 DNA: TGTGCCAGCTCCAGGGGGACCTACGAGCAGTACTTC
J gene: TRBJ2-7
V gene: TRBV2
D gene: TRBD1
clone size: -

CDR3 protein: CASSLEGSSRSGEKLFF
CDR3 DNA: TGTGCCAGCAGCTTAGAAGGGTCAAGCAGATCGGGCGAAAAACTGTTTTTT
J gene: TRBJ1-4
V gene: TRBV7-9
D gene: -
clone size: -

CDR3 protein: CASSVAPTGGDEKLFF
CDR3 DNA: TGTGCCAGCAGCGTAGCCCCCACGGGGGGGGATGAAAAACTGTTTTTT
J gene: TRBJ1-4
V gene: TRBV9
D gene: -
clone size: -

CDR3 protein: CASSPGDRGMGELFF
CDR3 DNA: TGTGCCAGCAGCCCTGGTGATCGCGGGATGGGGGAGCTGTTTTTT
J gene: TRBJ2-2
V gene: TRBV7-3
D gene: -
clone size: -

CDR3 protein: CASSYHGSGKGTTDTQYF
CDR3 DNA: TGTGCCAGCAGTTATCATGGTAGCGGGAAGGGAACAACAGATACGCAGTATTTT
J gene: TRBJ2-3
V gene: TRBV27
D gene: TRBD2
clone size: -

CDR3 protein: CASSAVGLAGGNEQFF
CDR3 DNA: TGTGCCAGTAGTGCCGTGGGACTAGCGGGAGGGAATGAGCAGTTCTTC
J gene: TRBJ2-1
V gene: TRBV19
D gene: TRBD2
clone size: once

CDR3 protein: CASSYSERLYEQYF
CDR3 DNA: TGTGCCAGCAGTTACTCTGAACGGCTCTACGAGCAGTACTTC
J gene: TRBJ2-7
V gene: TRBV6-5
D gene: -
clone size: -

CDR3 protein: CASSLVASLLTGAQYF
CDR3 DNA: TGCGCCAGCAGCTTGGTTGCCAGCCTATTAACAGGGGCCCAGTACTTC
J gene: TRBJ2-5
V gene: TRBV5-1
D gene: TRBD1
clone size: once

CDR3 protein: CAITGSSAGELFF
CDR3 DNA: TGTGCCATCACCGGGAGCTCCGCCGGGGAGCTGTTTTTT
J gene: TRBJ2-2
V gene: TRBV10-3
D gene: -
clone size: -

CDR3 protein: CASSPSGTGAYEQYF
CDR3 DNA: TGTGCCAGCAGCCCTTCCGGGACAGGGGCCTACGAGCAGTACTTC
J gene: TRBJ2-7
V gene: TRBV7-3
D gene: TRBD1
clone size: -

CDR3 protein: CASSLQQGAVGNTIYF
CDR3 DNA: TGTGCCAGCTCACTCCAACAGGGGGCTGTTGGAAACACCATATATTTT
J gene: TRBJ1-3
V gene: TRBV18
D gene: TRBD1
clone size: -

CDR3 protein: CASSFAGSSYEQYF
CDR3 DNA: TGTGCCAGCAGCTTTGCGGGGTCCTCCTACGAGCAGTACTTC
J gene: TRBJ2-7
V gene: TRBV5-4
D gene: -
clone size: -

CDR3 protein: CAISERGRATEQYF
CDR3 DNA: TGTGCCATCAGTGAGAGGGGACGCGCTACCGAGCAGTACTTC
J gene: TRBJ2-7
V gene: TRBV10-3
D gene: -
clone size: -

CDR3 protein: CASSKEGRMNTEAFF
CDR3 DNA: TGTGCCAGCAGCAAAGAAGGGCGGATGAACACTGAAGCTTTCTTT
J gene: TRBJ1-1
V gene: TRBV21-1
D gene: -
clone size: -

CDR3 protein: CASSQLIGPDGATQETQYF
CDR3 DNA: TGTGCCAGCAGCCAGCTTATAGGGCCAGATGGGGCCACACAAGAGACCCAGTACTTC
J gene: TRBJ2-5
V gene: TRBV14
D gene: -
clone size: -

CDR3 protein: CAGSGTGGHYGYTF
CDR3 DNA: TGTGCCGGATCGGGGACAGGGGGCCACTATGGCTACACCTTC
J gene: TRBJ1-2
V gene: TRBV2
D gene: TRBD1
clone size: -

CDR3 protein: CASSPPGQGATGYTF
CDR3 DNA: TGTGCCAGCAGCCCACCGGGACAGGGGGCCACTGGCTACACCTTC
J gene: TRBJ1-2
V gene: TRBV7-9
D gene: TRBD1
clone size: -

CDR3 protein: CASSDEAREGSYEQYF
CDR3 DNA: TGTGCCAGCAGTGATGAGGCGCGGGAGGGCTCCTACGAGCAGTACTTC
J gene: TRBJ2-7
V gene: TRBV25-1
D gene: TRBD2
clone size: -

CDR3 protein: CASSLPSGSEGYNEQFF
CDR3 DNA: TGTGCCAGCAGCTTGCCTAGCGGGAGCGAGGGGTACAATGAGCAGTTCTTC
J gene: TRBJ2-1
V gene: TRBV5-6
D gene: TRBD2
clone size: once

CDR3 protein: CSVGLPYEQYF
CDR3 DNA: TGCAGCGTAGGACTCCCCTACGAGCAGTACTTC
J gene: TRBJ2-7
V gene: TRBV29-1
D gene: -
clone size: -

CDR3 protein: CASTLGGVHGSNTEAFF
CDR3 DNA: TGCGCCAGCACCCTGGGGGGGGTTCATGGTTCAAACACTGAAGCTTTCTTT
J gene: TRBJ1-1
V gene: TRBV10-1
D gene: -
clone size: -

CDR3 protein: CASSQDYRRIYNTGELFF
CDR3 DNA: TGTGCCAGCAGCCAAGATTATCGGCGGATCTATAACACCGGGGAGCTGTTTTTT
J gene: TRBJ2-2
V gene: TRBV14
D gene: -
clone size: -

CDR3 protein: CASSISSATQYF
CDR3 DNA: TGTGCCAGTAGTATCTCGTCTGCTACGCAGTATTTT
J gene: TRBJ2-3
V gene: TRBV19
D gene: -
clone size: -

CDR3 protein: CASSVENSYEQYF
CDR3 DNA: TGTGCCAGCAGTGTAGAGAATTCCTACGAGCAGTACTTC
J gene: TRBJ2-7
V gene: TRBV6-1
D gene: -
clone size: -

CDR3 protein: CASSEILAEETQYF
CDR3 DNA: TGTGCCAGCAGTGAAATCCTAGCGGAAGAGACCCAGTACTTC
J gene: TRBJ2-5
V gene: TRBV2
D gene: TRBD2
clone size: -

CDR3 protein: CAISESSSGRALRNEQFF
CDR3 DNA: TGTGCCATCAGTGAGTCGTCTAGCGGGAGGGCCCTGAGGAATGAGCAGTTCTTC
J gene: TRBJ2-1
V gene: TRBV10-3
D gene: TRBD2
clone size: -

CDR3 protein: CASSVDHGQPQHF
CDR3 DNA: TGTGCCAGCAGCGTAGATCACGGCCAGCCCCAGCATTTT
J gene: TRBJ1-5
V gene: TRBV9
D gene: -
clone size: few

CDR3 protein: CASSLQGPNEKLFF
CDR3 DNA: TGTGCCAGCAGCTTACAGGGGCCTAATGAAAAACTGTTTTTT
J gene: TRBJ1-4
V gene: TRBV7-8
D gene: -
clone size: -

CDR3 protein: CASSSTTGELKNIQYF
CDR3 DNA: TGTGCCAGCAGTTCGACTACAGGGGAGCTCAAAAACATTCAGTACTTC
J gene: TRBJ2-4
V gene: TRBV6-5
D gene: TRBD1
clone size: -

CDR3 protein: CASSEIGRVDNSPLHF
CDR3 DNA: TGTGCCAGCAGTGAAATCGGCAGGGTCGATAATTCACCCCTCCACTTT
J gene: TRBJ1-6
V gene: TRBV25-1
D gene: -
clone size: once

CDR3 protein: CASSVATVRTDTQYF
CDR3 DNA: TGTGCCAGCAGCGTAGCTACGGTCCGGACAGATACGCAGTATTTT
J gene: TRBJ2-3
V gene: TRBV9
D gene: -
clone size: -

CDR3 protein: CGSGGQGTYNEQFF
CDR3 DNA: TGTGGCAGTGGGGGCCAGGGAACTTACAATGAGCAGTTCTTC
J gene: TRBJ2-1
V gene: TRBV5-4
D gene: -
clone size: -

CDR3 protein: CASSAGYQPQHF
CDR3 DNA: TGTGCCAGTAGTGCGGGGTACCAGCCCCAGCATTTT
J gene: TRBJ1-5
V gene: TRBV19
D gene: -
clone size: few

CDR3 protein: CASSTRAGALEQYF
CDR3 DNA: TGTGCCAGCAGCACCAGAGCGGGAGCTCTCGAGCAGTACTTC
J gene: TRBJ2-7
V gene: TRBV9
D gene: TRBD2
clone size: -

CDR3 protein: CASSFLQDSPLHF
CDR3 DNA: TGTGCCAGCAGCTTTCTCCAGGATTCACCCCTCCACTTT
J gene: TRBJ1-6
V gene: TRBV5-8
D gene: -
clone size: -

CDR3 protein: CASGSLSGRKSEQFF
CDR3 DNA: TGTGCCAGCGGCTCACTAAGCGGGAGAAAGAGTGAGCAGTTCTTC
J gene: TRBJ2-1
V gene: TRBV7-8
D gene: TRBD2
clone size: -

CDR3 protein: CASSRYGRGNSPLHF
CDR3 DNA: TGCGCCAGCAGCAGGTATGGACGGGGTAATTCACCCCTCCACTTT
J gene: TRBJ1-6
V gene: TRBV5-1
D gene: -
clone size: -

CDR3 protein: CASRQEATNEKLFF
CDR3 DNA: TGTGCCAGCAGACAGGAGGCAACTAATGAAAAACTGTTTTTT
J gene: TRBJ1-4
V gene: TRBV11-1
D gene: -
clone size: -